One sample yielded the 3 T cell receptor beta chains listed below, sequenced in a study of cytomegalovirus exposure and HLA in healthy donors. Amplification used 60 Vbeta primers and 13 Jbeta primers. TCRdb keeps only in-frame clones here, not all; method: immunoSEQ multiplex PCR. The sample holds under 150,000 clones; around 77% are singletons and the top ten take approximately 5%. Sequencing input: PBMCs. The receptors originated from a woman between 25 and 40 years old in good health and CMV-seropositive.

The chain uses TRBV27 and TRBJ1-2; TRBD1 is a possible D gene (5 bases). This CDR3 contains 15 residues. Between the trimmed V and J ends, which lost 5 bases and 7 bases, there was a span of 20 bases. Germline V gene sequence: CDR1 MNHEY, CDR2 SMNVEV (reference sequence). The CDR3 sequence is CASSPYTGLTSGYTF. The CDR3 DNA follows: TGTGCCAGCAGTCCCTACACAGGCCTCACGAGTGGCTACACCTTC.

The J gene is TRBJ2-1, the V gene TRBV5-1; 10 bases agree with TRBD2. Germline values: CDR1 SGHRS, CDR2 YFSETQ. The trim removed 2 bases at V and 7 bases at J, leaving 9 bases unmatched. The CDR3 has 16 amino acids. The CDR3 DNA reads as TGCGCCAGCAGCTTCCGTGGACTAGCGGTTTCGAATGAGCAGTTCTTC. It encodes CASSFRGLAVSNEQFF.

The chain joins TRBV19 to TRBJ1-6; 8 bases fit TRBD1. The junction had 5 bases not matched to a gene; V was cut back by 1 base and J by 6 bases. CDR3 length equals 16 residues. Germline loops: CDR1 LNHDA, CDR2 SQIVND (reference sequence). CDR3 amino acids: CASSIATGAPNSPLHF. The CDR3 nucleotides read TGTGCCAGTAGTATAGCGACAGGGGCCCCTAATTCACCCCTCCACTTT.